The 14 T cell receptor beta chains below come from one sample, sequenced in a study of spatial heterogeneity in lung cancer (dated by TCRdb to between 2018 and 2020). The library was produced with 5' RACE. Instrument used: NextSeq 500. Starting from the raw public reads, TCRdb applied fastp trimming at Q25, assembled clones with MiXCR and retained in-frame beta chains. Rows with one shared CDR3 protein collapse into an entry with the most common genes and DNA. Present in this sample are roughly 48,000 distinct CDR3 sequences, about 5.8% of which were seen just once. The top ten hold 11% of the sample. What the time point label conveys for this sample: sample taken at primary tumor resection. Without any cell sorting, TCR sequencing was performed on whole RNA extracted either from tumor and nontumor lung tissue or from cryopreserved PBMC samples. This sample comprised PBMCs, obtained at surgery. The source is a male donor with early-stage non-small cell lung cancer.

The table lists this clonotype with a few counts. The CDR3 ends on some other residue instead of the conserved phenylalanine or tryptophan, so this is likely a read error. CDR3 residues: CASSPAGGGGYTL. CDR3 DNA: TGTGCCAGCAGTCCCGCCGGAGGCGGAGGCTACACCTTA. The chain uses TRBV12-3 or TRBV12-4 and TRBJ1-2, with no clear D. The CDR3 contains 13 residues. V was clipped by 5 bases and J by 8 bases, with 15 bases between them.

The chain is built from TRBV10-2 and TRBJ2-5, with 7 bases matching TRBD2. Germline V gene sequence: CDR1 WSHSY, CDR2 SAAADI. This CDR3 spans 14 amino acids. J gave up 7 bases and V 6 bases, and 11 bases lay outside the gene matches. This CDR3 is CASSLGLVEATQYF. The CDR3 coding sequence is TGCGCCAGCAGCCTCGGACTAGTGGAAGCGACCCAGTACTTC.

There are many counts of this clonotype. The rearrangement links TRBV10-3 to TRBJ2-3; perhaps D is TRBD1 or TRBD2 (5 bases each). The V gene's germline CDR1 is ENHRY and CDR2 SYGVKD. This CDR3 is built from 15 residues. Trimming pared 5 bases from V and 0 bases from J, leaving 12 bases between. CDR3 nucleotides: TGTGCCATCAGTCAGGGAGATTCAAGCACAGATACGCAGTATTTT. Translating gives CAISQGDSSTDTQYF.

This clonotype was observed at least ten times. The chain combines TRBV29-1 with TRBJ2-3; D is uncertain. This CDR3 spans 12 amino acids. Germline-derived CDR1 and CDR2 are SQVTM and ANQGSEA. Between the trimmed V and J ends, which lost 0 bases and 4 bases, there was a span of 5 bases. CDR3 region: CSVEDLADTQYF. CDR3 DNA: TGCAGCGTTGAAGATCTAGCAGATACGCAGTATTTT.

This clonotype came up many times. V and J are TRBV18 and TRBJ2-7; a weak D match, TRBD1 (5 bases). Germline loops: CDR1 KGHSH, CDR2 LQKENI. The ends were cut back, 6 bases at V and 1 base at J, with 13 bases in the middle. This CDR3 spans 14 amino acids. The CDR3 DNA sequence: TGTGCCAGCTCCACAGGCTCTCCATCCTACGAGCAGTACTTC. It is translated as CASSTGSPSYEQYF.

There are many counts of this clonotype. The chain recombines TRBV6-1 with TRBJ2-3; D gene unclear. V was shortened by 7 bases and J by 2 bases, with 10 bases between the two germline ends. CDR1 MNHNS and CDR2 SASEGT come from the germline V gene. The CDR3 has 13 residues. The CDR3 DNA sequence: TGTGCCAGCACCACGTTCCTCACAGATACGCAGTATTTT. Residues: CASTTFLTDTQYF.

In this sample, this clonotype turned up many times. The genes are TRBV20-1 and TRBJ1-2, with D uncertain. V gave up 5 bases and J gave up 5 bases, with 12 bases separating them. There are 12 residues in the CDR3. Germline V lookup: CDR1 DFQATT, CDR2 SNEGSKA (reference sequence). The CDR3 loop is CSAQEWDYGYTF. CDR3 DNA: TGCAGTGCTCAGGAGTGGGATTATGGCTACACCTTC.

This clonotype was seen repeatedly, ten times or more. The rearrangement uses TRBV18 and TRBJ2-3; a weak D match, TRBD2 (5 bases). CDR1 KGHSH and CDR2 LQKENI come from the germline V gene. V gave up 3 bases and J gave up 5 bases, with 12 bases separating them. This CDR3 is built from 14 residues. This CDR3 reads CASSPGPGGDTQYF. The DNA for the CDR3 is TGTGCCAGCTCACCTGGGCCCGGAGGAGATACGCAGTATTTT.

This chain joins TRBV6-6 and TRBJ1-2; no reliable D call. The germline gives CDR1 MNHNY, CDR2 SVGAGI (reference sequence). Between the trimmed V and J ends, which lost 5 bases and 4 bases, there was a span of 5 bases. CDR3 length: 11 amino acids. CDR3 coding DNA: TGTGCCAGCAGTATGACCTATGGCTACACCTTC. Protein product: CASSMTYGYTF.

The sample holds a few counts of this clonotype. A much larger clonotype is one base distant, so this may be a read error. V is TRBV7-9 and J is TRBJ2-1; no definite D call. CDR1 and CDR2 (germline): SEHNR, FQNEAQ (reference sequence). This CDR3 has 13 amino acids. CDR3 sequence: CVSSSQLADEQFF. The CDR3 DNA reads TGTGTCAGCAGCTCCCAACTTGCGGATGAGCAGTTCTTC.

This clonotype was seen at least ten times. The gene calls are TRBV5-4 and TRBJ2-1, with TRBD1 matching over 8 bases. This CDR3 spans 16 amino acids. The germline gives CDR1 SGHNT, CDR2 YYREEE (reference sequence). Unmatched junction bases numbered 6, after V lost 0 bases and J lost 4 bases. In nucleotides, the CDR3 is TGTGCCAGCAGCTTGGCCGGCAGGGGGCGTTACAATGAGCAGTTCTTC. It translates to CASSLAGRGRYNEQFF.

This clonotype has a count of ten or more. J is TRBJ1-6 and V is TRBV20-1; 9 nucleotides align to TRBD1. V was pared by 4 bases and J by 9 bases, with 10 bases of the junction left unmatched. The CDR3 contains 15 residues. CDR1 is DFQATT, CDR2 SNEGSKA, per germline (reference sequence). In DNA, the CDR3 is TGCAGTGCTAACCCACGGACAGGGGCAGGTTCACCCCTCCACTTT. Its translation is CSANPRTGAGSPLHF.

This chain uses TRBV27 with TRBJ2-2; tentative D call: TRBD2 (6 bases). Per germline, CDR1 MNHEY and CDR2 SMNVEV (reference sequence). CDR3 length: 15 residues. The germline V and J ends were trimmed by 3 bases and 6 bases, with 14 bases remaining between them. The CDR3 DNA is TGTGCCAGCAGTTTCCTAGCGCTGCAGGCCGGGGAGCTGTTTTTT. The encoded protein is CASSFLALQAGELFF.

This clonotype showed up many times. The chain is built from TRBV7-9 and TRBJ2-5, with D perhaps matching TRBD2 (5 bases). The CDR3 runs to 14 residues. Trimming left V 7 bases short and J 5 bases short, with 17 bases between. The germline V gene has CDR1 SEHNR and CDR2 FQNEAQ (reference sequence). CDR3 loop: CASTSGAAGETQYF. The CDR3 DNA reads TGTGCCAGCACCTCAGGAGCGGCCGGGGAGACCCAGTACTTC.